This is a list of T cell receptor beta chains from one sample in a study of response to subunit inactivated influenza vaccine. TCRdb analysed the RT-PCR reads with MiXCR anew, one entry per CDR3 protein. The data contain fewer than 700,000 distinct CDR3 sequences, 10% to 15% of them singletons. The starting material was PBMCs from blood, obtained 40 to 50 days after vaccination. The receptors derive from a man aged 45-65 years who received an inactivated influenza vaccine. Both conserved end residues are part of each CDR3. D genes are given only for firm matches. Some rows mark clone size as missing; the rest say once, few, many or name a class of expanded clone.

size: few; D: .; V: TRBV28; length: 12; J: TRBJ2-7; CDR3: CASADREDEQYF; DNA: TGTGCCAGCGCTGACAGGGAGGACGAGCAGTACTTC
size: .; D: TRBD2; V: TRBV5-1; length: 15; J: TRBJ2-1; CDR3: CASIFAGGPYNEQFF; DNA: TGCGCCAGCATCTTTGCGGGAGGCCCTTACAATGAGCAGTTCTTC
size: few; D: .; V: TRBV7-7; length: 13; J: TRBJ2-7; CDR3: CASSLDLFGEQYF; DNA: TGTGCCAGCAGCTTGGACCTCTTCGGCGAGCAGTACTTC
size: .; D: .; V: TRBV7-3; length: 15; J: TRBJ2-3; CDR3: CASSLTNSLADTQYF; DNA: TGTGCCAGCAGCTTAACCAATTCGCTGGCAGATACGCAGTATTTT
size: many; D: .; V: TRBV25-1; length: 14; J: TRBJ1-1; CDR3: CASSPEYEGTEAFF; DNA: TGTGCCAGCAGTCCTGAATATGAGGGCACTGAAGCTTTCTTT
size: few; D: .; V: TRBV20-1; length: 16; J: TRBJ1-6; CDR3: CSARDGGGGYNSPLHF; DNA: TGCAGTGCTAGAGATGGTGGGGGCGGCTATAATTCACCCCTCCACTTT
size: few; D: TRBD2; V: TRBV6-2/TRBV6-3; length: 14; J: TRBJ2-5; CDR3: CASQPGGQKETQYF; DNA: TGTGCCAGCCAACCGGGGGGGCAAAAAGAGACCCAGTACTTC
size: .; D: .; V: TRBV30; length: 11; J: TRBJ2-7; CDR3: CAWSVVIEQYF; DNA: TGTGCCTGGAGTGTAGTAATCGAGCAGTACTTC
size: few; D: TRBD1; V: TRBV10-1; length: 14; J: TRBJ2-7; CDR3: CASMPGQGSYEQYF; DNA: TGCGCCAGCATGCCGGGACAGGGGTCCTACGAGCAGTACTTC
size: few; D: .; V: TRBV4-3; length: 16; J: TRBJ1-3; CDR3: CASSQEIQFSGNTIYF; DNA: TGCGCCAGCAGCCAAGAAATCCAGTTTTCTGGAAACACCATATATTTT
size: .; D: TRBD1; V: TRBV18; length: 19; J: TRBJ2-1; CDR3: CASSPPVVTGQGKNNEQFF; DNA: TGTGCCAGCTCACCACCTGTAGTAACGGGACAGGGGAAGAACAATGAGCAGTTCTTC
size: few; D: .; V: TRBV20-1; length: 12; J: TRBJ2-7; CDR3: CSARGNTPEQYF; DNA: TGCAGTGCTAGAGGGAATACCCCCGAGCAGTACTTC
size: many; D: .; V: TRBV6-1; length: 15; J: TRBJ2-7; CDR3: CASRGIITSSYEQYF; DNA: TGTGCCAGCAGGGGAATCATTACGAGCTCCTACGAGCAGTACTTC
size: few; D: TRBD2; V: TRBV18; length: 15; J: TRBJ2-1; CDR3: CASSPLAGGSNEQFF; DNA: TGTGCCAGCTCACCCCTAGCGGGGGGCTCAAATGAGCAGTTCTTC
size: .; D: TRBD2; V: TRBV20-1; length: 15; J: TRBJ2-7; CDR3: CSARESSGISYEQYF; DNA: TGCAGTGCTAGAGAGTCTAGCGGGATATCCTACGAGCAGTACTTC
size: few; D: .; V: TRBV20-1; length: 14; J: TRBJ2-3; CDR3: CSALTPRGTDTQYF; DNA: TGCAGTGCCCTGACTCCCCGGGGCACAGATACGCAGTATTTT
size: .; D: .; V: TRBV7-2; length: 11; J: TRBJ2-5; CDR3: CASSSPTAQYF; DNA: TGTGCCAGCAGCTCTCCCACGGCCCAGTACTTC